This entry concerns a single T cell receptor (beta chain). What it recognizes is unknown. CDR3 length: 14 amino acids. Germline CDR1 and CDR2: SGHDT and YYEEEE. This entry is derived from a study of blood T cells in healthy people across ages. Through a sample-barcoded 5' primer and a J-beta primer mix, a second PCR was run for roughly 6 to 11 cycles. With 12 random nucleotides, a template-switch adaptor tagged each individual cDNA molecule. Each CDR3 protein gets one entry after TCRdb re-called the 5' RACE reads with MiXCR. Here the sample spans 1.2 million to 1.5 million distinct CDR3 sequences, approximately 59% being singletons. Findings and caveats of the study: Total diversity from one million sequenced T cells was likely underestimated. Naive CD4+ cell counts and diversity both ran higher in long-lived than in aged donors.

The source of this sequence is a man aged 18 to 30 in good health. The gene calls are TRBV5-6 and TRBJ2-4; possibly TRBD1 for D (6 bases). The DNA end lines up better with TRBJ2-7; the J call may be wrong. What was sequenced was blood. The CDR3 region has the DNA TGTGCCAGCACCACGACAGGATCACGATACGAGCAGTACTTC. The encoded protein is CASTTTGSRYEQYF.